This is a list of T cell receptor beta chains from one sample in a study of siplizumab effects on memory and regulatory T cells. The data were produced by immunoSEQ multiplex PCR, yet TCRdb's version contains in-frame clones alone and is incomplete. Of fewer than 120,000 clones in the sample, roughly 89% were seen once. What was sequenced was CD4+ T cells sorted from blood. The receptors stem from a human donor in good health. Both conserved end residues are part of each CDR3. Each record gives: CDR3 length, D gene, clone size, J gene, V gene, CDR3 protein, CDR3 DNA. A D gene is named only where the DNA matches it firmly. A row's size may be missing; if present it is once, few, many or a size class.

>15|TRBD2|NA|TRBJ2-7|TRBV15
CATSREAGVYSEQYF
TGTGCCACCAGCAGAGAGGCGGGAGTATATTCCGAGCAGTACTTC
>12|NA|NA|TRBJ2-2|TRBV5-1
CASSWATGELFF
TGCGCCAGCAGCTGGGCAACCGGGGAGCTGTTTTTT
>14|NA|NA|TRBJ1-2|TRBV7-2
CASSRDGFNYGYTF
TGTGCCAGCAGTCGGGACGGATTTAACTATGGCTACACCTTC
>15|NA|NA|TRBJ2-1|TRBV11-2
CASSFTGNSYNEQFF
TGTGCCAGCAGCTTTACAGGGAACTCCTACAATGAGCAGTTCTTC
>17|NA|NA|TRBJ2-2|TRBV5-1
CASSLGSLGAVTGELFF
TGCGCCAGCAGCTTGGGAAGTCTGGGGGCGGTGACCGGGGAGCTGTTTTTT
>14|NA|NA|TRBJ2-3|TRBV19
CASSQDGYTDTQYF
TGTGCCAGTAGTCAGGACGGATACACAGATACGCAGTATTTT
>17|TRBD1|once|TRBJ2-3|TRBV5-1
CASSVLRDRDRTDTQYF
TGCGCCAGCAGCGTACTCCGGGACAGGGACCGCACAGATACGCAGTATTTT
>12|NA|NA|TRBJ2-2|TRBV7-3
CASSTYTGELFF
TGTGCCAGCAGCACATACACCGGGGAGCTGTTTTTT
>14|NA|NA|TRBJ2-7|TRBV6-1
CASNLEGASYEQYF
TGTGCCAGCAACCTTGAGGGTGCGTCCTACGAGCAGTACTTC
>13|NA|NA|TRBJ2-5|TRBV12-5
CASGQQGEETQYF
TGTGCTAGTGGTCAGCAAGGGGAAGAGACCCAGTACTTC
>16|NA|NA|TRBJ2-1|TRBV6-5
CASSSNFFSTYNEQFF
TGTGCCAGCAGTTCAAATTTCTTCTCAACCTACAATGAGCAGTTCTTC
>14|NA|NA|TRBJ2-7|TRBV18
CASSRRDNAYEQYF
TGTGCCAGCTCGCGCCGGGACAATGCCTACGAGCAGTACTTC
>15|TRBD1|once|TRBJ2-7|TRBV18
CASSPPGQGGDEQYF
TGTGCCAGCTCACCACCAGGACAGGGTGGGGACGAGCAGTACTTC
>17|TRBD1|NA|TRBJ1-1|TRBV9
CASSPHGTGAYNTEAFF
TGTGCCAGCAGCCCACACGGGACAGGGGCGTACAACACTGAAGCTTTCTTT
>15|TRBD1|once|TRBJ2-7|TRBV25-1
CASSESPGQGYEQYF
TGTGCCAGCAGTGAGTCCCCGGGACAGGGTTACGAGCAGTACTTC
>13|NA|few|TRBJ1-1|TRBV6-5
CASTKPGTTEAFF
TGTGCCAGCACTAAACCCGGCACCACTGAAGCTTTCTTT
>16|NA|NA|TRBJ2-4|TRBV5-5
CASSFVLGKAKNIQYF
TGTGCCAGCAGCTTTGTATTAGGGAAGGCCAAAAACATTCAGTACTTC
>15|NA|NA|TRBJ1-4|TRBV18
CASSRGFATNEKLFF
TGTGCCAGCTCAAGAGGGTTTGCAACTAATGAAAAACTGTTTTTT
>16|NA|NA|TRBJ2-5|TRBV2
CASNYLGTLGQETQYF
TGTGCCAGCAATTATTTAGGGACTTTAGGGCAAGAGACCCAGTACTTC
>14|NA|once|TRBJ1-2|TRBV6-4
CASSDLLWGKGYTF
TGTGCCAGCAGTGACCTTCTTTGGGGGAAAGGCTACACCTTC
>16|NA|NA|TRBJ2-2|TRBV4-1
CASSPRGDFQTGELFF
TGCGCCAGCAGTCCGAGAGGGGACTTCCAAACCGGGGAGCTGTTTTTT
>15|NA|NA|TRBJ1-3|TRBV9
CASSVGIQQENTIYF
TGTGCCAGCAGCGTTGGGATACAACAGGAAAACACCATATATTTT
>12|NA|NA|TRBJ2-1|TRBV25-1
CASSRGSNEQFF
TGTGCCAGCAGTCGTGGGTCTAATGAGCAGTTCTTC
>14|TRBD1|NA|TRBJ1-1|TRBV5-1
CASSLGQGKTEAFF
TGCGCCAGCAGCTTGGGACAGGGAAAAACTGAAGCTTTCTTT
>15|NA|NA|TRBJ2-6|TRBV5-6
CASSLQGTGANVLTF
TGTGCCAGCAGCTTGCAGGGTACTGGGGCCAACGTCCTGACTTTC
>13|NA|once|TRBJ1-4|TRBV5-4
CASSFRGNEKLFF
TGTGCCAGCAGCTTCCGGGGTAATGAAAAACTGTTTTTT
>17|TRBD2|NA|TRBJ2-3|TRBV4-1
CASSQLAGGVMGDTQYF
TGCGCCAGCAGCCAACTAGCGGGGGGGGTCATGGGAGATACGCAGTATTTT
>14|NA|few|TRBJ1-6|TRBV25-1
CASSEQGGGSPLHF
TGTGCCAGCAGTGAACAGGGCGGAGGGTCACCCCTCCACTTT